This T cell receptor (beta chain) is drawn from a study of glioma-infiltrating T cells. General study points: Tissue and blood shared very few CDR3 sequences. Above-expected tissue-blood divergence occurred in all gliomas, most in low-grade ones.

This clonotype was counted ten times or more. Its antigen remains unidentified. Trimming cost V 3 bases and J 0 bases, with 14 bases left between them. The CDR3 sequence is 16 residues long. Germline V CDR1 and CDR2: KGHSH, LQKENI. The iRepertoire nested amplicon-rescue multiplex PCR amplified TCR alpha and beta CDR3s from RNA. Input was 100-400 ng of tissue mRNA or PBMC total RNA. TCRdb redid the calling of the multiplex PCR reads with MiXCR, one entry per CDR3 protein. Counted here are more than 95,000 distinct CDR3 sequences, about 23% occurring once; the ten biggest clones make up around 15%. The rearrangement uses TRBV18 and TRBJ1-1; no clear D gene. The sequence derives from a human donor with low-grade glioma or glioblastoma, undergoing nonglioma brain surgery, or in good health (not recorded which). The source material was glioma tissue, nonneoplastic brain tissue, or PBMCs (not recorded which). The CDR3 nucleotides read TGTGCCAGCTCACCCTTTGCAGCGAATATGAACACTGAAGCTTTCTTT. Amino acids: CASSPFAANMNTEAFF.